The 32 T cell receptor beta chains in this list originate from one sample, sequenced in a study of OX40 agonist ivuxolimab in advanced cancers. Data came from immunoSEQ multiplex PCR; TCRdb stores just in-frame clones and leaves some out. The sample holds 70,000 to 85,000 clones; around 94% are singletons and the top ten take approximately 9.9%. The sample was CD4+ or CD8+ T cells sorted from blood, taken in a trial of the OX40 agonist ivuxolimab. These receptors were collected from an adult with an advanced solid tumor such as melanoma, head and neck, liver or kidney cancer.

This clone has a single count. The CDR3 DNA is TGTGCCAGCAGCTTCGGGACTCAACTCTACGAGCAGTACTTC. It encodes CASSFGTQLYEQYF. The rearrangement joins TRBV11-2 to TRBJ2-5; weak D call: TRBD2 (6 bases). The last part of the DNA fits TRBJ2-7 better; the J call may be wrong. The CDR3 contains 14 residues. Germline CDR1 SGHAT, CDR2 FQNNGV.

The gene calls are TRBV5-3 and TRBJ1-1; 8 bases fit TRBD1. TRBV5-3 is an ORF, and what it does is uncertain. Germline trimming cut 3 bases from V and 3 bases from J; bases unmatched to any gene: 10. The CDR3 contains 16 residues. CDR3 sequence: CARSSRTGKSDTEAFF. For the CDR3, the DNA is TGTGCCAGAAGCTCACGGACAGGGAAGAGTGACACTGAAGCTTTCTTT.

The V and J genes are TRBV27 and TRBJ2-3; tentatively, D is TRBD2 (6 bases). There are 14 residues in the CDR3. Germline V CDR1 and CDR2: MNHEY, SMNVEV (reference sequence). V was clipped by 3 bases and J by 5 bases, with 12 bases between them. CDR3 sequence reads: CASSFFGGGDTQYF. CDR3 DNA: TGTGCCAGCAGTTTCTTTGGGGGAGGAGATACGCAGTATTTT.

The chain combines TRBV7-6 with TRBJ1-1; D possibly corresponds to TRBD1 (5 bases). In germline, CDR1 is SGHVS, CDR2 FNYEAQ. The CDR3 covers 15 residues. Between the trimmed V and J ends, which lost 0 bases and 4 bases, there was a span of 12 bases. The CDR3 region has the DNA TGTGCCAGCAGCTTAGCCTTTCAGGGTGGCACTGAAGCTTTCTTT. Protein product: CASSLAFQGGTEAFF. Together with reference TRBV7-6 and TRBJ1-1, the CDR3 gives the full variable domain: GAGVSQSPRYKVTKRGQDVALRCDPISGHVSLYWYRQALGQGPEFLTYFNYEAQQDKSGLPNDRFSAERPEGSISTLTIQRTEQRDSAMYRCASSLAFQGGTEAFFGQGTRLTVV.

The V gene is TRBV9, the J gene TRBJ2-5, with D possibly TRBD2 on 6 matching bases. This CDR3 contains 14 residues. Trimming took 4 bases from V and 7 from J, leaving 17 bases between them. The germline V gene encodes CDR1 SGDLS and CDR2 YYNGEE. The CDR3 DNA is TGTGCCAGCAGCCTTAGCGGCGCCCCCGGGACCCAGTACTTC. This translates into CASSLSGAPGTQYF.

The V call is TRBV9, the J call TRBJ2-5; D may correspond to TRBD1 or TRBD2 (5 bases each). Trimming took off 1 base at V and 9 bases at J, with 13 bases between the two ends. The germline gives CDR1 SGDLS, CDR2 YYNGEE. This CDR3 spans 13 amino acids. The DNA for the CDR3 is TGTGCCAGCAGCGTACAATCCCGGGACCCCCAGTACTTC. Encoded protein: CASSVQSRDPQYF.

V and J are TRBV7-9 and TRBJ2-1; D remains ambiguous. The CDR3 covers 13 residues. In germline, CDR1 is SEHNR, CDR2 FQNEAQ (reference sequence). Deletions cut 5 bases from V and 7 bases from J, with 12 bases between. In DNA, the CDR3 is TGTGCCAGCAGCCTAATGGAAGGGAATGAGCAGTTCTTC. This gives the protein CASSLMEGNEQFF.

This chain joins TRBV6-1 and TRBJ2-5, with TRBD2 as a possible D gene (7 bases). Between the trimmed V and J ends, which lost 1 base and 5 bases, there was a span of 11 bases. The V gene's germline CDR1 is MNHNS and CDR2 SASEGT. The CDR3 consists of 14 residues. The CDR3: CASSEVSGGETQYF. CDR3 DNA: TGTGCCAGCAGTGAAGTTTCGGGGGGCGAGACCCAGTACTTC.

The chain uses TRBV29-1 and TRBJ2-1; 12 nucleotides match TRBD2. This CDR3 is 18 amino acids long. Germline-derived CDR1 and CDR2 are SQVTM and ANQGSEA. Germline trimming cut 1 base from V and 0 bases from J; bases unmatched to any gene: 7. The CDR3 nucleotides read TGCAGCGTTGAAGGGGGACTAGCGGGCGTGAGCTCCTACAATGAGCAGTTCTTC. This translates into CSVEGGLAGVSSYNEQFF.

This chain links TRBV6-1 with TRBJ2-5, with 10 bases lining up with TRBD2. Trimming took 3 bases from V and 5 from J; bases not matched to a gene: 6. CDR1 is MNHNS, CDR2 SASEGT, per germline. The CDR3 extends over 15 amino acids. CDR3 sequence (DNA): TGTGCCAGCAGTGAGAGCGGGAGGGCCTCGGAGACCCAGTACTTC. Its translation is CASSESGRASETQYF.

The J gene is TRBJ1-3, the V gene TRBV5-6; TRBD1 is a possible D gene (5 bases). CDR1 is SGHDT, CDR2 YYEEEE, per germline. The CDR3 has 15 residues. Trimming removed 0 bases at V and 3 bases at J, with 10 bases between. CDR3 coding DNA: TGTGCCAGCAGCTTGGGGGGACGCGATGGAAACACCATATATTTT. Its translation: CASSLGGRDGNTIYF.

This chain joins TRBV4-3 and TRBJ2-1; weak D call: TRBD1 (6 bases). V was pared by 4 bases and J by 8 bases, with 15 bases between. Germline CDR1 LGHNA, CDR2 YSLEER. This CDR3 contains 14 residues. The CDR3 loop is CASSRGRGRDEQFF. Here the CDR3 DNA reads TGCGCCAGCAGCCGAGGCAGGGGCAGGGATGAGCAGTTCTTC.

The chain recombines TRBV5-6 with TRBJ1-1; 8 positions match TRBD1. Looked up from germline, CDR1 is SGHDT and CDR2 is YYEEEE. J was trimmed by 5 bases and V by 4 bases; bases with no gene match: 4. The CDR3 totals 13 residues. CDR3 residues: CASSRQGWTEAFF. The CDR3 bases are TGTGCCAGCAGCCGACAGGGGTGGACTGAAGCTTTCTTT.

Concerning this clone: The CDR3 ends on some other residue instead of the conserved phenylalanine or tryptophan, so this is likely a read error. No DNA is shown, since the ends of the CDR3 on it are uncertain; the CDR3 is the one TCRdb lists. V usage is TRBV6-5 and J usage is TRBJ1-2; the DNA was not used to check the table's D call, TRBD1. Germline CDR1 reads MNHEY; CDR2 reads SVGAGI. Including both end residues, the CDR3 is 8 amino acids long. The CDR3: CATIGTVV.

Turning to this clone: This CDR3 is also generated by other DNA sequences in the sample. This chain joins TRBV19 and TRBJ2-7, with a possible D match to TRBD1 (6 bases). Germline V gives CDR1 LNHDA, CDR2 SQIVND (reference sequence). This CDR3 has 17 amino acids. Trimming took 3 bases from V and 3 from J, leaving 21 bases between them. CDR3 DNA sequence: TGTGCCAGTAGTATTACCACAGGGCGTCAAGCAGGCTACGAGCAGTACTTC. Translating it yields CASSITTGRQAGYEQYF.

J is TRBJ2-7 and V is TRBV14; TRBD1 matches 9 bases. Germline CDR1 reads SGHDN; CDR2 reads FVKESK. Trimming took 4 bases from V and 3 from J; bases not matched to a gene: 4. This CDR3 is built from 14 residues. CDR3 coding DNA: TGTGCCAGCAGCCGAGGACAGGGGAACTACGAGCAGTACTTC. Translated, it gives CASSRGQGNYEQYF.

V gene TRBV7-2 combines with J gene TRBJ2-1, with TRBD2 as a possible D gene (6 bases). With 4 bases removed from V and 7 bases from J, the gap between germline ends came to 17 bases. The length of the CDR3 is 15 residues. Germline CDR1 SGHTA, CDR2 FQGNSA. The CDR3 DNA reads as TGTGCCAGCAGCTCTTATGGCGGGAATTGGAATGAGCAGTTCTTC. Translating gives CASSSYGGNWNEQFF.

The V call is TRBV28, the J call TRBJ1-5; D ambiguous. The ends were cut back, 6 bases at V and 7 bases at J, with 16 bases in the middle. The CDR3 covers 14 residues. In germline, CDR1 is MDHEN, CDR2 SYDVKM. The CDR3 loop is CASSAWPREQPQHF. The CDR3 coding sequence is TGTGCCAGCAGCGCCTGGCCTAGGGAGCAGCCCCAGCATTTT.

This chain links TRBV7-9 with TRBJ1-4; D remains ambiguous. The V gene lost 7 bases and the J gene lost 7 bases, with 13 bases spanning the gap. Germline CDR1 reads SEHNR; CDR2 reads FQNEAQ (reference sequence). CDR3 length: 13 amino acids. CDR3 loop: CASTLLSGEKLFF. In nucleotides, the CDR3 is TGTGCCAGCACCCTTTTGTCAGGTGAAAAACTGTTTTTT.

As for this clone: Its ends do not fully match the called genes, so a read error is possible. This chain joins TRBV7-2 and TRBJ1-2; TRBD1 agrees at 9 bases. The CDR3 covers 15 residues. From germline, CDR1 is SGHTA and CDR2 FQGNSA. CDR3: CASSFRTGADYDYTF. The CDR3 DNA follows: TGTGCCAGCAGCTTTCGGACAGGGGCGGACTATGACTACACCTTC.

The V call is TRBV5-6, the J call TRBJ2-1; 12 nucleotides line up with TRBD2. CDR3 length: 17 amino acids. Germline-derived CDR1 and CDR2 are SGHDT and YYEEEE. J was trimmed by 10 bases and V by 3 bases; bases with no gene match: 14. The CDR3 spells CASSYPSSGRAYGEQFF. The CDR3, as DNA: TGTGCCAGCAGCTACCCGTCTAGCGGGAGGGCCTATGGGGAGCAGTTCTTC.

This chain joins TRBV4-1 and TRBJ2-5, with TRBD1 as a possible D gene (6 bases). Germline V gene data show CDR1 as MGHRA and CDR2 as YSYEKL. With 6 bases removed from V and 5 bases from J, the gap between germline ends came to 10 bases. The CDR3 has 12 amino acids. Here the CDR3 DNA reads TGCGCCAGCAGTTCACAGGGTGAGACCCAGTACTTC. This encodes CASSSQGETQYF.

The genes are TRBV5-1 and TRBJ2-7; 8 positions agree with TRBD1. CDR3 length equals 16 residues. Per the germline V gene, CDR1 is SGHRS and CDR2 is YFSETQ. J lost 7 bases, V lost 4 bases, and 16 bases had no gene match. The DNA for the CDR3 is TGCGCCAGCAGCAGAGAACCAGGGGGCGCTTTGGAGGAGCAGTACTTC. Translating it yields CASSREPGGALEEQYF.

The rearrangement uses TRBV2 and TRBJ1-5; 8 nucleotides match TRBD1. Germline-derived CDR1 and CDR2 are SNHLY and FYNNEI. The CDR3 has 15 amino acids. The junction had 10 bases not matched to a gene; V was cut back by 6 bases and J by 6 bases. CDR3 bases: TGTGCCAGCAGCTCTGGGGCAGGGGGCAGTCAGCCCCAGCATTTT. Its translation is CASSSGAGGSQPQHF.

The CDR3 nucleotides read TGCGCCAGCAGCCAGGCCCCAGGACTAGCGCCCAATGAGCAGTTCTTC. As protein: CASSQAPGLAPNEQFF. V gene TRBV4-1 combines with J gene TRBJ2-1; TRBD2 aligns across 9 bases. V was pared by 3 bases and J by 6 bases, with 9 bases of the junction left unmatched. Germline-derived CDR1 and CDR2 are MGHRA and YSYEKL. The CDR3 runs 16 residues.

This clone was detected only once. The chain links TRBV4-3 to TRBJ1-1; perhaps TRBD1 as D (5 bases). Per germline, CDR1 LGHNA and CDR2 YSLEER. Between the trimmed V and J ends, which lost 0 bases and 4 bases, there was a span of 12 bases. The CDR3 contains 15 residues. CDR3 protein: CASSQELMGPTEAFF. CDR3 DNA: TGCGCCAGCAGCCAAGAACTGATGGGGCCCACTGAAGCTTTCTTT.

The rearrangement links TRBV21-1 to TRBJ2-5; TRBD2 was called by the table and not checked on the DNA. TRBV21-1 is termed a pseudogene. The CDR3 spans 13 residues. The CDR3 sequence: CASPSSGQETQYF. CDR3 sequence (DNA): TGTGCCAGCCCGTCTTCCGGTCAAGAGACCCAGTACTTC.

V and J are TRBV28 and TRBJ2-3, with D possibly TRBD2 on 7 matching bases. Trimming took off 5 bases at V and 12 bases at J, with 27 bases between the two ends. The CDR3 has 16 residues. Germline V lookup: CDR1 MDHEN, CDR2 SYDVKM. The CDR3 DNA follows: TGTGCCAGCAGTCCCCCTTTAGGGGGACTAAAAGGGCCCCAGTATTTT. It is translated as CASSPPLGGLKGPQYF.

The rearrangement joins TRBV4-1 to TRBJ2-1; TRBD1 agrees at 9 bases. Germline V gives CDR1 MGHRA, CDR2 YSYEKL. This CDR3 has 15 residues. V was clipped by 5 bases and J by 5 bases; unmatched bases: 7. CDR3 in DNA: TGCGCCAGCAGCAGGGCGACAGGGGGGAACAATGAGCAGTTCTTC. Its protein product is CASSRATGGNNEQFF.

This clone was detected only once. The V and J genes are TRBV29-1 and TRBJ1-2; D gene unclear. V was shortened by 4 bases and J by 8 bases, with 11 bases between the two germline ends. The CDR3 is 11 residues long. Germline V gene data show CDR1 as SQVTM and CDR2 as ANQGSEA. CDR3 DNA: TGCAGCGTTGGGACCCTCAGCGGCTACACCTTC. Its translation: CSVGTLSGYTF.

The rearrangement links TRBV11-2 to TRBJ2-3; 9 bases align to TRBD2. There are 18 residues in the CDR3. Germline assignment: CDR1 SGHAT and CDR2 FQNNGV. Trimming took 1 base from V and 0 from J; bases not matched to a gene: 8. CDR3 sequence: CASSLVFGLANSTDTQYF. The DNA of the CDR3 is TGTGCCAGCAGCTTAGTTTTTGGACTAGCGAATAGCACAGATACGCAGTATTTT.

This clone was observed once. The chain uses TRBV6-5 and TRBJ2-6; D unclear. The CDR3 is made up of 15 amino acids. V lost 7 bases and J lost 0, with 10 bases in between. Germline V gene lookup returns CDR1 MNHEY and CDR2 SVGAGI. This CDR3 is CASKVENSGANVLTF. The CDR3 DNA reads TGTGCCAGCAAAGTGGAGAACTCTGGGGCCAACGTCCTGACTTTC.